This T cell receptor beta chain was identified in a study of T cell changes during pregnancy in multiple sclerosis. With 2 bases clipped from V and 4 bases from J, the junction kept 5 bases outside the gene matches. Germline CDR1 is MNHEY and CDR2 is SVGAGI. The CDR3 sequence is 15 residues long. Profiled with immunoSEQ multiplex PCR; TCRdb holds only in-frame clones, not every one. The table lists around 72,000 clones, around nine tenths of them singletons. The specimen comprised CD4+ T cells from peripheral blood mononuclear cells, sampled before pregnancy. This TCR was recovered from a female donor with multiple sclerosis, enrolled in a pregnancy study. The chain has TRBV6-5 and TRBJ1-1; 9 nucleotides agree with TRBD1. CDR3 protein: CASSYDRDRVTEAFF. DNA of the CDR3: TGTGCCAGCAGTTACGACAGGGACAGGGTCACTGAAGCTTTCTTT.